This paragraph covers one TCR beta chain sequence. V was shortened by 0 bases and J by 0 bases, with 16 bases between the two germline ends. The CDR3 runs 18 residues. Per the germline V gene, CDR1 is MGHRA and CDR2 is YSYEKL. Together with a sample-barcoded 5' primer, a J-beta primer mix was included in a second PCR lasting about 7 to 12 cycles. TCRdb recomputed calls from the 5' RACE reads with MiXCR, one row per CDR3 protein. Of about 1,800,000 distinct CDR3 sequences in the sample, approximately 30% were seen once. These data are taken from a study of blood T cells in healthy people across ages. The source is a young woman in good health. The chain uses TRBV4-1 and TRBJ2-3; D is possibly TRBD2 (7 bases). Sequencing input: blood. The CDR3 coding sequence is TGCGCCAGCAGCCAAGATTTGGGGGGGGCGGCTAGCACAGATACGCAGTATTTT. Its protein is CASSQDLGGAASTDTQYF.